This T cell receptor (beta chain) was captured in a study of blood T cell repertoires in COVID-19. Study at large: The cDNA or gDNA used as material had been derived from T cells, B-cell-depleted T cells, or PBMCs.

The V end lost 3 bases, the J end lost 5 bases, and 13 bases lay between the germline ends. CDR3 length equals 15 residues. Germline V gene sequence: CDR1 LGHNA, CDR2 YSLEER. Original methodology: Estimated nucleated cell counts came from reference gene primer amplification. Assay used: immunoSEQ multiplex PCR; TCRdb lists only in-frame clones, some missing. V and J calls and clone size are given by that table; D and trimming were obtained from the DNA. Altogether 100,000 to 150,000 clones are present, about four fifths being singletons, with the ten largest covering 17%. Sequencing was carried out using peripheral blood. The chain uses TRBV4-3 and TRBJ2-2, with a tentative D call TRBD1 (7 bases). This clonotype originated in a woman aged 80 or older with acute or convalescent COVID-19. CDR3 region: CASSHGGGGTGELFF. In DNA, the CDR3 is TGCGCCAGCAGCCATGGAGGGGGCGGTACCGGGGAGCTGTTTTTT.